This T cell receptor beta chain came from a study of blood T cell repertoires in COVID-19. The overall study: Some COVID-19 samples were acute and others convalescent; all came from the United States, Italy and Spain.

In the authors' workflow: Estimates of nucleated cell counts were drawn from the amplification of reference gene primers. TCRdb's copy holds only in-frame clones and misses some; the assay was immunoSEQ multiplex PCR. That table supplies the V and J calls and clone size; D and trimming were determined from the DNA. Of 240,000 or so clones listed, 88% are singletons. The sample comprised peripheral blood. The TCR sequence derives from a young woman with acute or convalescent COVID-19.

The CDR3 loop reads CASSAGDRTEAFF. The CDR3 DNA reads TGTGCCAGCAGTGCAGGGGATCGGACTGAAGCTTTCTTT. The chain employs TRBV25-1 and TRBJ1-1; TRBD1 might be the D (6 bases). V gave up 4 bases and J gave up 5 bases, with 11 bases separating them. The CDR3 contains 13 residues. Germline loops: CDR1 MGHDK, CDR2 SYGVNS.